This T cell receptor (beta chain) is drawn from a study of T cell responses to AZD1222 COVID-19 vaccine. Findings and caveats of the study: Epitopes outside B.1.351 and B.1.1.7 mutated regions reportedly drew nearly half of spike TCRs. Donors in the cohort were predominantly white British and more often female, and clonal diversity was possibly underestimated.

With V trimmed by 3 bases and J by 4 bases, 3 bases remained unmatched. Per germline, CDR1 SEHNR and CDR2 FQNEAQ (reference sequence). The CDR3 totals 14 residues. The protocol was immunoSEQ multiplex PCR, while the TCRdb copy is restricted to in-frame clones and leaves out a portion. This sample has about 130,000 clones, with about 91% found just once. About this clone: Its antigen is not identified.

The sequence came from an adult in good health. This sample comprised peripheral blood, obtained on day 0 of AZD1222 vaccination. The V gene is TRBV7-9, the J gene TRBJ2-5; 9 bases are shared with TRBD1. CDR3 DNA sequence: TGTGCCAGCAGCTTCACAGGGGGCCGAGAGACCCAGTACTTC. This gives the protein CASSFTGGRETQYF.